This T cell receptor beta chain came from a study of shared clonotypes between healthy human individuals. Study at large: The study used three CD4 naive, three CD4 memory, two CD8 naive and one CD8 memory plate per donor.

Generated by immunoSEQ multiplex PCR, the TCRdb table keeps only in-frame clones and is missing some. This sample carries 760,000 or so clones, 96% of them seen once, and the ten largest clones take around 0.21%. Germline lookup yields CDR1 ENHRY and CDR2 SYGVKD. The CDR3 spans 16 residues. The J segment lost 3 bases and the V segment lost 6 bases, leaving 13 bases of the junction unmatched. Study results and limitations: Rarefaction gave evidence that sorted-subset sequencing remained incomplete despite large depth. A reduction in generation probabilities was seen for non-shared clonotypes relative to those shared by all four donors.

On this clone itself: What it binds is not known.

The naive CD8 population came from CD45RO-negative cells selected for CCR7, without terminally differentiated effector memory CD45RA+ cells. Donors had no recently reported acute infections or vaccinations and were HIV-negative. Material: naive CD8+ T cells sorted from blood. This receptor was taken from a man younger than 40 in good health. The J gene is TRBJ2-7, the V gene TRBV10-3, with TRBD2 matching over 8 bases. The CDR3 loop is CAIRTFIAGGVYEQYF. Here the CDR3 DNA reads TGTGCCATCAGGACGTTCATTGCGGGAGGCGTCTACGAGCAGTACTTC.